In its sample, the clone carrying this T cell receptor (beta chain) was seen many times. With TRAV- and TRBV-specific primers, first-strand cDNA was made, covering the alpha and beta chains. TCRs were put through 20 PCR cycles of amplification with Phusion. A constant-region primer and the V-primer adapter served as the primer pair. In vitro transcription amplified the mRNA that had been isolated. One entry per CDR3 protein results from TCRdb running MiXCR on the reads. The data show around 60,000 distinct CDR3 sequences, around 23% seen once. This CDR3 comprises 16 residues. V dropped 4 bases and J dropped 2; count of bases not matched to a gene: 6. Germline loops: CDR1 SGHDT, CDR2 YYEEEE. The data derive from a study of low-dose radiotherapy and immunotherapy resistance in tumors. On the study more broadly: For Cohort 1, fractions of 0.5 Gy were given every 2 weeks, reaching 6.5 Gy overall. Intravenous cyclophosphamide at 200 mg/m2 preceded radiation and immunotherapy by one day, every two weeks.

Time point specified: after trial treatment. Indicated treatment: LDRT plus nivolumab, ipilimumab, low-dose cyclophosphamide and aspirin (RACIN trial). Each donor was administered nivolumab, ipilimumab, aspirin, low-dose cyclophosphamide and low-dose radiotherapy. This clonotype was obtained from a male donor with prostate cancer. This sample comprised PBMCs, obtained after low-dose radiotherapy plus immunotherapy. The V and J genes are TRBV5-6 and TRBJ2-3, with 11 bases aligning to TRBD2. The CDR3, as DNA: TGTGCCAGCAGCGCTATAGCGGGAGGGCCCACAGATACGCAGTATTTT. Protein sequence: CASSAIAGGPTDTQYF. The variable domain in full, completed from reference TRBV5-6 and TRBJ2-3, reads DAGVTQSPTHLIKTRGQQVTLRCSPKSGHDTVSWYQQALGQGPQFIFQYYEEEERQRGNFPDRFSGHQFPNYSSELNVNALLLGDSALYLCASSAIAGGPTDTQYFGPGTRLTVL.